This TCR beta chain derives from a study of response to subunit inactivated influenza vaccine. General study results and limits: With each seasonal influenza vaccination, the authors suggested, few new T cells are recruited.

This CDR3 comprises 14 residues. V was cut by 2 bases and J by 10 bases, with 12 bases left in between. CDR1 SGHTA and CDR2 FQGTGA come from the germline V gene. Comment on this clonotype: Its antigen is unidentified.

TCRdb used MiXCR to reprocess the RT-PCR reads, holding one entry per CDR3 protein. The sample yields 700,000 to 900,000 distinct CDR3 sequences, 21% seen once. The V and J genes are TRBV7-3 and TRBJ1-6; D is possibly TRBD1 (6 bases). The origin of this receptor is a man in his fifties or sixties who received an inactivated influenza vaccine. The specimen comprised PBMCs from blood, sampled roughly 5 days after vaccination. The CDR3 spells CASSLFGGDSPLHF. The CDR3 nucleotides read TGTGCCAGCAGCTTATTTGGGGGCGACTCACCCCTCCACTTT.